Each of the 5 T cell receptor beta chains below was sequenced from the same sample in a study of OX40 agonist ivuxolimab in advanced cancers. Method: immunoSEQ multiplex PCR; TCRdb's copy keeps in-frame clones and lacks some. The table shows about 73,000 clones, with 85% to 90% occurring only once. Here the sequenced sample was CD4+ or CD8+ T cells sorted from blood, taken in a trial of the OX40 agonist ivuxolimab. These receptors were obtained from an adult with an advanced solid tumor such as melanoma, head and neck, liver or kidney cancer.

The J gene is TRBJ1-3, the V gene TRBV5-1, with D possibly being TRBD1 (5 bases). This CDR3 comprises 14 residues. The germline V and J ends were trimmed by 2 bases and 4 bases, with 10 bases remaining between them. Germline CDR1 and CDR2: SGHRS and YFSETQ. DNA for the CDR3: TGCGCCAGCAGCTTTGAAGGGGCAGGAAACACCATATATTTT. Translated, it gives CASSFEGAGNTIYF.

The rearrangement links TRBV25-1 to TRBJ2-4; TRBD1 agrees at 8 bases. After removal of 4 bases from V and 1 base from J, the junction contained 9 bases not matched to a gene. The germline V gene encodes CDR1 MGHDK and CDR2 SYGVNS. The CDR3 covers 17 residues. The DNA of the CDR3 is TGTGCCAGCAGTGCCGGGACAGGTTTGGGGGCCAAAAACATTCAGTACTTC. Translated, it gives CASSAGTGLGAKNIQYF. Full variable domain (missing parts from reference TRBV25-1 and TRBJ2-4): EADIYQTPRYLVIGTGKKITLECSQTMGHDKMYWYQQDPGMELHLIHYSYGVNSTEKGDLSSESTVSRIRTEHFPLTLESARPSHTSQYLCASSAGTGLGAKNIQYFGAGTRLSVL.

As DNA, the CDR3 is TGTGCCAGCAACAATCAGGGCCTGAACACTGAAGCTTTCTTT. The encoded protein is CASNNQGLNTEAFF. The rearrangement uses TRBV6-1 and TRBJ1-1, with TRBD1 as a possible D gene (5 bases). Germline CDR1 reads MNHNS; CDR2 reads SASEGT. The ends were cut back, 7 bases at V and 0 bases at J, with 12 bases in the middle. The CDR3 extends over 14 amino acids.

The CDR3 nucleotides read TGTGCCAGCAGCCTCCATAGCGGGAGGGCCGTCGGGGAGCTGTTTTTT. Translating it yields CASSLHSGRAVGELFF. The chain joins TRBV7-2 to TRBJ2-2, with 11 bases matching TRBD2. There are 16 residues in the CDR3. The germline CDR1 and CDR2 sequences are SGHTA and FQGNSA. V was pared by 5 bases and J by 7 bases, with 9 bases of the junction left unmatched.

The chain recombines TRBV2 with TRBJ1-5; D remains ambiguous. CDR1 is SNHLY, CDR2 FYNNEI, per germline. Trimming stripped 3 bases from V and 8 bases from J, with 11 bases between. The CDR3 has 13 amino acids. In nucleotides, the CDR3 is TGTGCCAGCAGTGACAGCGGTCAAGAGCCCCAGCATTTT. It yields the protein CASSDSGQEPQHF.